This TCR beta chain stems from a study of beta chain features in type 1 diabetes. This clone was seen only a few times. The CDR3 has 12 residues. V was shortened by 3 bases and J by 2 bases, with 6 bases between the two germline ends. Germline V lookup: CDR1 SGDLS, CDR2 YYNGEE. The entirety of the isolated RNA underwent reverse transcription, so expressed TCRB transcripts were sequenced. Profiling relied on immunoSEQ multiplex PCR, and the TCRdb table lists in-frame clones only, not all of them. The sample contains around 340,000 clones, roughly 8% of which appear only once. The sequenced sample consisted of central memory CD4+ T cells from blood. The receptor was isolated from a woman between 18 and 29 years old in good health. The chain is built from TRBV9 and TRBJ2-7; D gene ambiguous. CDR3 residues: CASSERTYEQYF. DNA of the CDR3: TGTGCCAGCAGCGAACGAACCTACGAGCAGTACTTC.